This T cell receptor (beta chain) was sequenced for a study of shared clonotypes between healthy human individuals. Study at large: Per donor, CD8 memory used one plate, CD8 naive used two, CD4 memory used three and CD4 naive used three.

The study drew its donors from healthy HIV-negative adults without recent acute infections or vaccinations. Each donor was a Caucasian adult residing in Nashville, Tennessee. V gave up 6 bases and J gave up 3 bases, with 6 bases separating them. This CDR3 region has 11 residues. CDR1 is DFQATT, CDR2 SNEGSKA, per germline (reference sequence). Method: immunoSEQ multiplex PCR; TCRdb's copy keeps in-frame clones and lacks some. The table lists about 960,000 clones, approximately 76% of them singletons. The sample holds one count of this clone. Sequenced sample: memory CD4+ T cells sorted from blood. The sample's subset: CD45RA-negative fraction. The chain combines TRBV20-1 with TRBJ1-3, with unresolved D. This receptor was taken from a man aged 18 to 30 in good health. The CDR3 region is CSAGYGNTIYF. In nucleotides, the CDR3 is TGCAGTGCGGGGTATGGAAACACCATATATTTT.